The present TCR beta chain was sequenced within a study of cytomegalovirus exposure and HLA in healthy donors. Study-level results: Analyzed later, association rates of TCRs varied across HLA loci, with DRB1 most and HLA-C fewest.

From germline, CDR1 is SGHTA and CDR2 FQGNSA. V lost 5 bases and J lost 7, with 17 bases in between. The CDR3 extends over 14 amino acids. The PCR contained 60 Vbeta and 13 Jbeta primers. Some clones are missing from TCRdb's copy, which holds only in-frame ones; the method was immunoSEQ multiplex PCR. The sample shows roughly 130,000 clones, nearly 85% of them seen only once. Concerning this clone itself: Its antigen is undetermined.

The chain has TRBV7-2 and TRBJ1-2; TRBD1 is a possible D gene (5 bases). Input material: PBMCs. The sequence was obtained from a boy between 5 and 17 years old in good health and CMV-seronegative. In DNA, the CDR3 is TGTGCCAGCAGCGCTGGGGGAGGTGGTGTTGGCTACACCTTC. Translating gives CASSAGGGGVGYTF.